This T cell receptor beta chain was profiled in a study of T cell repertoires in cytomegalovirus infection. Whole-study findings and limits: The cumulative frequency of public TCR beta families identified carriers of CMV plus the relevant HLA.

As for this clonotype: What it recognizes is unknown.

One entry per CDR3 protein, called by TCRdb with MiXCR from the reads. The table includes 130,000 or so distinct CDR3 sequences, under 8.5% detected once. Germline loops: CDR1 SEHNR, CDR2 FQNEAQ (reference sequence). V was clipped by 5 bases and J by 6 bases, with 13 bases between them. This CDR3 has 14 amino acids. The chain recombines TRBV7-9 with TRBJ1-4, with no clear D. The origin of this receptor is a human donor in good health (CMV status not recorded). Some clones in this sample may be carry-over from other donors' samples. Input material: PBMCs. The CDR3 loop is CASSPLDGHEKLFF. CDR3 in DNA: TGTGCCAGCAGCCCCCTCGACGGCCATGAAAAACTGTTTTTT.